These 32 T cell receptor beta chains were all obtained from the same sample, sequenced in a study of T cells in Graves' hyperthyroidism and ophthalmopathy. Amplified TCR beta CDR3 regions came from RNA transcripts. An initial round of RT-PCR targeting the TCR CDR3 relied on the HTBI primer set. Each CDR3 protein is one row after TCRdb ran MiXCR on the multiplex PCR reads. The sample includes under 700,000 distinct CDR3 sequences, 15% to 20% of them seen just once. Sequencing was carried out using blood. The source of these receptors is a woman aged 18-29 years with Graves' hyperthyroidism.

This clonotype was detected ten times or more. V gene TRBV6-2 or TRBV6-3 combines with J gene TRBJ2-3; D gene ambiguous. This CDR3 is 12 amino acids long. CDR1 MNHEY and CDR2 SVGEGT come from the germline V gene. V lost 5 bases to trimming and J lost 6 bases, with 9 bases between them. Here the CDR3 reads CASSVTSDTQYF. Written as DNA, the CDR3 is TGTGCCAGCAGTGTTACCTCGGATACGCAGTATTTT.

The table lists this clonotype with a count of one. This chain connects TRBV20-1 to TRBJ2-7; possibly TRBD1 or TRBD2 for D (6 bases each). The CDR3 is made up of 13 amino acids. Looked up from germline, CDR1 is DFQATT and CDR2 is SNEGSKA (reference sequence). V lost 4 bases and J lost 2, with 12 bases in between. The CDR3 loop is CSATGGYPYEQYF. The DNA for the CDR3 is TGCAGTGCTACCGGGGGCTACCCCTACGAGCAGTACTTC.

The chain employs TRBV10-3 and TRBJ2-5; 13 bases are shared with TRBD2. Trimming took 7 bases from V and 1 from J; bases not matched to a gene: 3. This CDR3 is 15 amino acids long. Germline CDR1 ENHRY, CDR2 SYGVKD. The CDR3 sequence: CAIKGTSGAQETQYF. The CDR3 nucleotides read TGTGCCATCAAGGGGACTAGCGGGGCCCAAGAGACCCAGTACTTC.

This clonotype was counted ten times or more. V and J are TRBV2 and TRBJ2-7, with TRBD1 matching 8 bases. There are 15 residues in the CDR3. J gave up 6 bases and V 6 bases, and 13 bases lay outside the gene matches. The germline gives CDR1 SNHLY, CDR2 FYNNEI. CDR3 in DNA: TGTGCCAGCAGCCCCGGGACAGGCGTGTTTCCCGAGCAGTACTTC. Translating gives CASSPGTGVFPEQYF.

This chain connects TRBV19 to TRBJ1-5, with 7 bases that match TRBD1. V shed 5 bases, J shed 4 bases, and the junction held 8 bases outside the gene matches. The CDR3 has 15 residues. Germline V CDR1 and CDR2: LNHDA, SQIVND (reference sequence). CDR3 bases: TGTGCCAGTAGTCTTACAGGGGTCCCAAATCAGCCCCAGCATTTT. Translated: CASSLTGVPNQPQHF.

In its sample, this clonotype was seen many times. The J gene is TRBJ2-7, the V gene TRBV27; 7 bases are shared with TRBD2. CDR3 size: 14 residues. V gave up 3 bases and J gave up 5 bases; unmatched junction bases: 7. CDR1 is MNHEY and CDR2 is SMNVEV in the germline V gene (reference sequence). CDR3 coding DNA: TGTGCCAGCAGTTTCCAAACTAGCGCCAACGAGCAGTACTTC. Residues: CASSFQTSANEQYF.

This clonotype occurred many times. The chain uses TRBV12-3 or TRBV12-4 and TRBJ2-1; TRBD2 matches 12 bases. This CDR3 comprises 15 residues. V trimming: 5 bases; J trimming: 5 bases; junction bases outside the gene matches: 4. The CDR3 sequence is CASSGGLAGNNEQFF. In DNA, the CDR3 is TGTGCCAGCAGTGGGGGACTAGCGGGTAACAATGAGCAGTTCTTC.

This clonotype was seen at least ten times. The chain couples TRBV11-2 to TRBJ2-5, with D tentatively TRBD2 (7 bases). The CDR3 totals 17 residues. Trimming stripped 1 base from V and 5 bases from J, with 20 bases between. Germline loops: CDR1 SGHAT, CDR2 FQNNGV. The CDR3 here is CASSLGGGRSQVETQYF. The CDR3 coding sequence is TGTGCCAGCAGCTTAGGGGGGGGGCGGAGTCAGGTCGAGACCCAGTACTTC.

This clonotype was seen at least ten times. This chain links TRBV20-1 with TRBJ1-6, with 7 bases that match TRBD1. CDR1 is DFQATT, CDR2 SNEGSKA, per germline (reference sequence). The CDR3 length is 13 residues. V was pared by 6 bases and J by 6 bases, with 5 bases of the junction left unmatched. CDR3 nucleotides: TGCAGTGCGAACCGGGACAGTAATTCACCCCTCCACTTT. Amino acid sequence: CSANRDSNSPLHF.

This clonotype was counted only a few times. The CDR3: CASMQNRVQETQYF. The CDR3 DNA reads as TGTGCCAGCATGCAAAACAGGGTCCAAGAGACCCAGTACTTC. The chain combines TRBV2 with TRBJ2-5, with D perhaps matching TRBD1 (6 bases). Trimming stripped 7 bases from V and 1 base from J, with 13 bases between. CDR1 and CDR2 (germline): SNHLY, FYNNEI. The CDR3 spans 14 residues.

For this clonotype: A much larger clone lies one base from this, so it may be a read error. The chain couples TRBV5-1 to TRBJ2-3, with TRBD2 as a possible D gene (6 bases). CDR3 length: 14 amino acids. With 6 bases removed from V and 5 bases from J, the gap between germline ends came to 16 bases. Germline V gene sequence: CDR1 SGHRS, CDR2 YFSETQ. CDR3 sequence: CASNPEAGVDTQYF. CDR3 DNA sequence: TGCGCCAGCAACCCTGAAGCGGGCGTAGATACGCAGTATTTT.

This clonotype has a handful of counts. This sequence joins TRBV5-1 and TRBJ2-1; 7 positions match TRBD2. V was clipped by 4 bases and J by 0 bases; unmatched bases: 7. The CDR3 spans 16 residues. In germline, CDR1 is SGHRS, CDR2 YFSETQ. The CDR3: CASSPGGGSSYNEQFF. In DNA form, the CDR3 reads TGCGCCAGCAGCCCGGGAGGCGGGAGCTCCTACAATGAGCAGTTCTTC.

This clonotype was recorded many times. The CDR3 reads CSATRVSQETQYF. Written as DNA, the CDR3 is TGCAGTGCTACGAGGGTTAGCCAAGAGACCCAGTACTTC. The chain has TRBV20-1 and TRBJ2-5; TRBD2 might be the D (5 bases). The CDR3 has 13 residues. Per germline, CDR1 DFQATT and CDR2 SNEGSKA (reference sequence). Trimming took 4 bases from V and 1 from J, leaving 10 bases between them.

This clonotype was counted at least ten times. This sequence joins TRBV20-1 and TRBJ2-7; D call uncertain. V was shortened by 5 bases and J by 5 bases, with 13 bases between the two germline ends. Germline V CDR1 and CDR2: DFQATT, SNEGSKA (reference sequence). The CDR3 extends over 12 amino acids. The CDR3 reads CSAARNTDEQYF. For the CDR3, the DNA is TGCAGTGCTGCAAGAAACACGGACGAGCAGTACTTC.

This clonotype was observed many times. The J gene is TRBJ1-6, the V gene TRBV7-2; D may be TRBD1 (6 bases). The length of the CDR3 is 15 residues. Germline CDR1 is SGHTA and CDR2 is FQGNSA. With 1 base removed from V and 6 bases from J, the gap between germline ends came to 10 bases. The CDR3 here is CASSLVGGLNSPLHF. In nucleotides, the CDR3 is TGTGCCAGCAGCTTAGTGGGGGGGCTTAATTCACCCCTCCACTTT.

The V call is TRBV6-1, the J call TRBJ2-4; 10 nucleotides match TRBD1. V dropped 7 bases and J dropped 0; count of bases not matched to a gene: 9. The germline V gene encodes CDR1 MNHNS and CDR2 SASEGT. This CDR3 spans 17 amino acids. CDR3 sequence: CASKGQGTALAKNIQYF. In nucleotides, the CDR3 is TGTGCCAGCAAGGGACAGGGGACGGCTCTAGCCAAAAACATTCAGTACTTC.

This clonotype was counted many times. The chain uses TRBV20-1 and TRBJ2-3; TRBD2 is a possible D gene (6 bases). The CDR3 loop spans 15 amino acids. V was pared by 3 bases and J by 6 bases, with 19 bases between. The germline CDR1 and CDR2 sequences are DFQATT and SNEGSKA (reference sequence). CDR3 nucleotide sequence: TGCAGTGCTAGGACCTCAATTCCTAGCGCTGATACGCAGTATTTT. Protein: CSARTSIPSADTQYF.

V is TRBV19 and J is TRBJ1-5; 7 nucleotides align to TRBD1. Germline V gene sequence: CDR1 LNHDA, CDR2 SQIVND (reference sequence). J gave up 9 bases and V 10 bases, and 15 bases lay outside the gene matches. The CDR3 loop spans 14 amino acids. The chain's CDR3 is CATNDRARNAPQHF. DNA for the CDR3: TGTGCCACCAATGACAGGGCCCGAAATGCGCCCCAGCATTTT.

V and J are TRBV6-2 or TRBV6-3 and TRBJ2-1; no reliable D call. The germline CDR1 and CDR2 sequences are MNHEY and SVGEGT. Trimming took off 5 bases at V and 0 bases at J, with 17 bases between the two ends. The CDR3 totals 17 residues. CDR3 residues: CASSLYQHRSSYNEQFF. The CDR3 DNA reads TGTGCCAGCAGTCTATACCAACACCGAAGCTCCTACAATGAGCAGTTCTTC.

The chain is built from TRBV20-1 and TRBJ2-1; 12 bases line up with TRBD2. Losses at the gene ends were 3 bases for V and 4 bases for J; bases not matched to a gene: 7. This CDR3 is 16 amino acids long. Germline values: CDR1 DFQATT, CDR2 SNEGSKA (reference sequence). The CDR3 spells CSARETSGSAYNEQFF. CDR3 sequence (DNA): TGCAGTGCTAGGGAGACTAGCGGGAGTGCATACAATGAGCAGTTCTTC.

The chain has TRBV28 and TRBJ1-1; a weak D match, TRBD1 (5 bases). The CDR3 loop spans 15 amino acids. With 5 bases removed from V and 1 base from J, the gap between germline ends came to 14 bases. Per the germline V gene, CDR1 is MDHEN and CDR2 is SYDVKM. CDR3 sequence: CASSGPGRENTEAFF. In DNA form, the CDR3 reads TGTGCCAGCAGTGGTCCGGGACGGGAGAACACTGAAGCTTTCTTT.

There are many counts of this clonotype. The rearrangement links TRBV20-1 to TRBJ2-5; D is perhaps TRBD2 (5 bases). Germline V gives CDR1 DFQATT, CDR2 SNEGSKA (reference sequence). The CDR3 consists of 13 residues. Between the trimmed V and J ends, which lost 3 bases and 3 bases, there was a span of 11 bases. CDR3 bases: TGCAGTGCTAGCGGGGTATTGGAAGAGACCCAGTACTTC. It is translated as CSASGVLEETQYF.

This clonotype was counted many times. The chain is built from TRBV11-2 and TRBJ2-4; D remains unclear. This CDR3 spans 13 amino acids. Germline CDR1 SGHAT, CDR2 FQNNGV. Trimming left V 1 base short and J 3 bases short, with 4 bases between. This CDR3 is CASSLGVKNIQYF. CDR3 coding DNA: TGTGCCAGCAGCTTAGGGGTCAAAAACATTCAGTACTTC.

This clonotype was seen at least ten times. J is TRBJ1-5 and V is TRBV2; unclear D gene. Trimming cost V 1 base and J 3 bases, with 7 bases left between them. The CDR3 contains 14 residues. Per the germline V gene, CDR1 is SNHLY and CDR2 is FYNNEI. The CDR3 nucleotides are TGTGCCAGCAGTGAAGTAAGGGTCAATCAGCCCCAGCATTTT. Amino acids: CASSEVRVNQPQHF.

This chain connects TRBV25-1 to TRBJ2-5; the match to TRBD1 covers 8 bases. The CDR3 extends over 14 amino acids. Trimming took 2 bases from V and 4 from J; bases not matched to a gene: 3. Germline CDR1 reads MGHDK; CDR2 reads SYGVNS. The CDR3 nucleotides read TGTGCCAGCAGTGAAGGGGGGACAGGAGAGACCCAGTACTTC. This sequence encodes CASSEGGTGETQYF.

V and J are TRBV25-1 and TRBJ2-1; 8 bases agree with TRBD2. CDR1 is MGHDK, CDR2 SYGVNS, per germline. CDR3 size: 14 residues. J was trimmed by 9 bases and V by 5 bases; bases with no gene match: 9. Here the CDR3 DNA reads TGTGCCAGCAGTAATTCGGGGGGGCACCGTGAGCAGTTCTTC. Its protein is CASSNSGGHREQFF.

There are many counts of this clonotype. The chain recombines TRBV7-8 with TRBJ1-1, with 8 bases matching TRBD1. The germline V gene has CDR1 SGHVS and CDR2 FQNEAQ. This CDR3 has 15 residues. With V trimmed by 0 bases and J by 1 base, 1 base remained unmatched. CDR3 sequence: CASSLADRANTEAFF. The CDR3 DNA is TGTGCCAGCAGCTTAGCGGACAGGGCGAACACTGAAGCTTTCTTT.

The rearrangement joins TRBV29-1 to TRBJ2-7, with D possibly being TRBD1 (6 bases). V gave up 7 bases and J gave up 5 bases, with 15 bases separating them. Germline CDR1 and CDR2: SQVTM and ANQGSEA. The CDR3 is made up of 12 amino acids. CDR3: CSAYNTGHEQYF. In nucleotides, the CDR3 is TGCAGCGCCTACAATACAGGGCACGAGCAGTACTTC.

At least ten counts were recorded for this clonotype. The rearrangement uses TRBV7-2 and TRBJ2-7; D ambiguous. Germline CDR1 SGHTA, CDR2 FQGNSA. The germline V and J ends were trimmed by 0 bases and 0 bases, with 9 bases remaining between them. The CDR3 length is 15 residues. The CDR3 DNA follows: TGTGCCAGCAGCTTAGCGCCGGCGAGCTCCTACGAGCAGTACTTC. Protein sequence: CASSLAPASSYEQYF.

This clonotype has just a few counts. J is TRBJ2-7 and V is TRBV6-4; 11 positions match TRBD2. The CDR3 runs to 16 residues. CDR1 is MRHNA and CDR2 is SNTAGT in the germline V gene. The trim removed 7 bases at V and 3 bases at J, leaving 11 bases unmatched. The CDR3 is CASTPRLAGLFYEQYF. The CDR3 coding sequence is TGTGCCAGCACCCCTAGACTAGCGGGGTTGTTCTACGAGCAGTACTTC.

This clonotype was detected many times. The rearrangement links TRBV11-2 to TRBJ2-7, with TRBD1 as a possible D gene (5 bases). With 2 bases removed from V and 2 bases from J, the gap between germline ends came to 10 bases. Germline assignment: CDR1 SGHAT and CDR2 FQNNGV. CDR3 length: 14 amino acids. CDR3 bases: TGTGCCAGCAGCTTAAGCAGGGCCACCTACGAGCAGTACTTC. It yields the protein CASSLSRATYEQYF.

The chain recombines TRBV7-2 with TRBJ2-7; D may be TRBD2 (6 bases). The germline V gene has CDR1 SGHTA and CDR2 FQGNSA. The CDR3 has 16 residues. V lost 5 bases and J lost 2, with 19 bases in between. CDR3 DNA sequence: TGTGCCAGCAGCCTGCACCGCGGGACTCTTCCCTACGAGCAGTACTTC. Its protein product is CASSLHRGTLPYEQYF.